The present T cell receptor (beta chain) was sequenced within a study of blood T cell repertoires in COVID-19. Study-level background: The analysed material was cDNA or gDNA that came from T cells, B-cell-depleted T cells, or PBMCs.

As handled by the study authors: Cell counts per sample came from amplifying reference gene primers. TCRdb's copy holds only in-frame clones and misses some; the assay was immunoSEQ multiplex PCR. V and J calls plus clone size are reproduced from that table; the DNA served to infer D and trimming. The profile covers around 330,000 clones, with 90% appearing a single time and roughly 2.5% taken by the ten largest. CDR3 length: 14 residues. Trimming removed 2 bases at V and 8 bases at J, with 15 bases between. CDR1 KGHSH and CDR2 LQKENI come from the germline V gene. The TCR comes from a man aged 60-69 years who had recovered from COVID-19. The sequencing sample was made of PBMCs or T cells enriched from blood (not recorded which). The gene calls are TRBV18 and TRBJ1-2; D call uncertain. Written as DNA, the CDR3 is TGTGCCAGCTCACCAGCAGACTCCACAAAGGGCTACACCTTC. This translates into CASSPADSTKGYTF.